The rows below give T cell receptor beta chains drawn from one sample of a study of metastatic and nonmetastatic thyroid tumors. TCRdb re-clonotyped the PCR reads through MiXCR. The repertoire has about 15,000 clones, 32% of them found once; the top ten carry around 24%. Sequencing was carried out using tumor tissue. The receptors here all came from a female donor with papillary thyroid cancer or a benign thyroid nodule (not recorded which). Some clones in this sample may be carry-over from other donors' samples. Both conserved end residues are part of each CDR3. The D gene is left open where the match is weak. Size is omitted from some rows. Given values are once, few, many or a class for expanded clones.

d_gene	abundance	v_gene	j_gene	CDR3aa	CDR3nt
-	medium-sized	TRBV4-1	TRBJ2-7	CASSQDFPGSSYEQYF	TGCGCCAGCAGCCAAGATTTCCCGGGGAGCTCCTACGAGCAGTACTTC
-	many	TRBV7-8	TRBJ1-1	CASSLSGVGTEAFF	TGTGCCAGCAGCTTATCAGGGGTCGGCACTGAAGCTTTCTTT
TRBD2	-	TRBV6-1	TRBJ2-7	CASMRTSGSCCEQYF	TGTGCCAGCATGAGGACTAGCGGGAGCTGTTGCGAGCAGTACTTC
-	-	TRBV20-1	TRBJ2-3	CSAISGASTDTQYF	TGCAGCGCTATCTCGGGGGCTAGCACAGATACGCAGTATTTT
TRBD1	few	TRBV6-1	TRBJ2-7	CASSDGTGWNEQYF	TGTGCCAGCAGTGATGGGACAGGGTGGAACGAGCAGTACTTC
TRBD2	many	TRBV19	TRBJ2-5	CASSIGLAGGAETQYF	TGTGCCAGTAGTATCGGACTAGCGGGAGGGGCAGAGACCCAGTACTTC
-	-	TRBV30	TRBJ2-1	CAWSVREYNEQFF	TGTGCCTGGAGTGTAAGGGAGTACAATGAGCAGTTCTTC
-	few	TRBV27	TRBJ2-5	CVSIAWGSQETQYF	TGTGTCAGCATTGCGTGGGGGAGCCAAGAGACCCAGTACTTC
-	few	TRBV6-2/TRBV6-3	TRBJ2-3	CTSIRFPDTQYF	TGTACCAGCATCAGATTCCCAGATACGCAGTATTTT
TRBD2	few	TRBV6-1	TRBJ2-1	CASSETSGSVNEQFF	TGTGCCAGCAGTGAGACTAGCGGGAGTGTAAATGAGCAGTTCTTC
TRBD2	-	TRBV20-1	TRBJ2-1	CSADWTSGRGNEQFF	TGCAGTGCTGACTGGACTAGCGGGAGGGGTAATGAGCAGTTCTTC
-	-	TRBV5-1	TRBJ1-3	CASSLGTGPGNTIYF	TGCGCCAGCAGCTTGGGAACAGGCCCGGGAAACACCATATATTTT
TRBD2	-	TRBV19	TRBJ2-2	CASSMPGLGMLGSNTGELFF	TGTGCCAGTAGTATGCCGGGACTAGGAATGTTAGGGTCGAACACCGGGGAGCTGTTTTTT
TRBD1	-	TRBV20-1	TRBJ2-7	CSAYRDRGVAREQYF	TGCAGTGCCTACCGGGACAGGGGGGTCGCCCGCGAGCAGTACTTC
TRBD2	medium-sized	TRBV6-1	TRBJ2-1	CAITGGRDLNNEQFF	TGTGCTATCACTGGCGGGAGAGATCTGAACAATGAGCAGTTCTTC
-	-	TRBV6-2/TRBV6-3	TRBJ1-2	CASSYYSLGSVATNYGYTF	TGTGCCAGCAGTTACTATTCGCTTGGCAGCGTGGCGACTAACTATGGCTACACCTTC
TRBD2	medium-sized	TRBV4-1	TRBJ2-7	CASSGGTSGRGYEQYF	TGCGCCAGCAGCGGTGGGACTAGCGGGAGAGGGTACGAGCAGTACTTC
TRBD2	-	TRBV20-1	TRBJ2-7	CSARVLAGYEQYF	TGCAGTGCTAGAGTCCTAGCGGGGTACGAGCAGTACTTC
TRBD2	-	TRBV20-1	TRBJ2-2	CSARDQTSGGRSAGELFF	TGCAGTGCTAGAGATCAGACTAGCGGGGGGAGGTCGGCCGGGGAGCTGTTTTTT
-	many	TRBV3-1	TRBJ2-5	CASSQSLGGQETQYF	TGTGCCAGCAGCCAAAGTCTTGGGGGGCAAGAGACCCAGTACTTC
-	many	TRBV27	TRBJ2-7	CASSRSSMDYEQYF	TGTGCCAGCAGTCGTTCTAGTATGGATTACGAGCAGTACTTC
TRBD2	-	TRBV18	TRBJ2-2	CASSLTSENTGELFF	TGTGCCAGCTCACTGACTAGCGAGAACACCGGGGAGCTGTTTTTT
-	many	TRBV5-1	TRBJ1-5	CAGSLSGGNQPQHF	TGCGCCGGCAGCTTATCAGGAGGCAATCAGCCCCAGCATTTT
-	medium-sized	TRBV11-2	TRBJ2-7	CASSLDRVVGEQYF	TGTGCCAGCAGCTTAGATAGGGTAGTCGGCGAGCAGTACTTC
-	few	TRBV19	TRBJ2-2	CASSPTGLPGELFF	TGTGCCAGTAGTCCCACGGGGTTACCCGGGGAGCTGTTTTTT
-	-	TRBV12-3/TRBV12-4	TRBJ2-5	CASSLVGRGPLGETQYF	TGTGCCAGCAGTTTAGTCGGGCGAGGGCCCCTGGGGGAGACCCAGTACTTC
-	many	TRBV20-1	TRBJ1-1	CSAGRGSTEAFF	TGCAGTGCCGGAAGGGGTTCCACTGAAGCTTTCTTT
-	-	TRBV20-1	TRBJ2-1	CSATGTLDSYNEQFF	TGCAGTGCTACCGGGACCTTGGACTCCTACAATGAGCAGTTCTTC
TRBD2	-	TRBV6-8	TRBJ2-1	CASSYGTSAYNEQFF	TGTGCCAGCAGTTACGGGACTAGCGCCTACAATGAGCAGTTCTTC
TRBD1	-	TRBV3-1	TRBJ2-7	CASSHGQGGNEQYF	TGTGCCAGCAGCCACGGACAGGGGGGCAACGAGCAGTACTTC
TRBD1	medium-sized	TRBV6-1	TRBJ1-6	CASTVTGGTSPLHF	TGTGCCAGCACCGTGACAGGGGGGACATCACCCCTCCACTTT